This entry lists 19 T cell receptor beta chains sequenced from one sample in a study of cytomegalovirus exposure and HLA in healthy donors. Primers included in the PCR were 60 Vbeta and 13 Jbeta primers. The repertoire was sequenced with immunoSEQ multiplex PCR; TCRdb's copy has only in-frame clones and lacks some. This sample's table has about 31,000 clones. The specimen sequenced was PBMCs. The receptors were sampled from a female donor in good health and CMV-seronegative.

CDR3 residues: CASSTPSAYEQYF. DNA of the CDR3: TGTGCCAGTAGTACCCCGAGCGCCTACGAGCAGTACTTC. The chain couples TRBV19 to TRBJ2-7; no definite D call. In germline, CDR1 is LNHDA, CDR2 SQIVND (reference sequence). The CDR3 runs to 13 residues. V dropped 4 bases and J dropped 2 bases, with 9 bases sitting between them.

This chain joins TRBV7-3 and TRBJ1-6; D is unresolved. Germline V gives CDR1 SGHTA, CDR2 FQGTGA. Trimming left V 5 bases short and J 3 bases short, with 5 bases between. This CDR3 is 13 amino acids long. CDR3 bases: TGTGCCAGCAGCCGGGACTATAATTCACCCCTCCACTTT. It codes for CASSRDYNSPLHF.

V usage is TRBV11-2 and J usage is TRBJ2-1; possible D gene TRBD1, 6 bases. Trimming took off 1 base at V and 3 bases at J, with 13 bases between the two ends. The CDR3 has 16 residues. Germline V CDR1 and CDR2: SGHAT, FQNNGV. DNA for the CDR3: TGTGCCAGCAGCTTAGCGACAGGATTCATCTACAATGAGCAGTTCTTC. This gives the protein CASSLATGFIYNEQFF.

The V call is TRBV30, the J call TRBJ2-7; D gene uncertain. The germline CDR1 and CDR2 sequences are GTSNPN and SVGIG (reference sequence). Trimming pared 2 bases from V and 3 bases from J, leaving 5 bases between. CDR3 size: 11 residues. For the CDR3, the DNA is TGTGCCTGGAGTTTTATCTACGAGCAGTACTTC. Translated, it gives CAWSFIYEQYF.

The chain couples TRBV7-8 to TRBJ1-5; weak D call: TRBD1 (6 bases). V lost 0 bases and J 6 bases, leaving 18 bases between the germline ends. The CDR3 length is 17 residues. CDR1 is SGHVS and CDR2 is FQNEAQ in the germline V gene. The CDR3 DNA reads TGTGCCAGCAGCTTAGCCAGAAACACAGGGTACGGTCAGCCCCAGCATTTT. Its translation is CASSLARNTGYGQPQHF. Based on the CDR3 plus reference TRBV7-8 and TRBJ1-5, the full variable domain is GAGVSQSPRYKVAKRGQDVALRCDPISGHVSLFWYQQALGQGPEFLTYFQNEAQLDKSGLPSDRFFAERPEGSVSTLKIQRTQQEDSAVYLCASSLARNTGYGQPQHFGDGTRLSIL.

The chain couples TRBV28 to TRBJ2-7, with 8 positions matching TRBD1. Germline lookup yields CDR1 MDHEN and CDR2 SYDVKM. V lost 6 bases and J lost 5; bases outside the gene matches: 6. The CDR3 extends over 13 amino acids. As DNA, the CDR3 is TGTGCCAGCAGGCTGGACAGGGTCAACGAGCAGTACTTC. Protein product: CASRLDRVNEQYF.

The V and J genes are TRBV5-1 and TRBJ1-4; a possible D gene is TRBD1 (6 bases). This CDR3 has 16 residues. Germline lookup yields CDR1 SGHRS and CDR2 YFSETQ. V was cut by 2 bases and J by 3 bases, with 14 bases left in between. The CDR3: CASSFGQPHPNEKLFF. CDR3 DNA sequence: TGCGCCAGCAGCTTCGGACAGCCGCACCCTAATGAAAAACTGTTTTTT. The full variable domain, in which reference TRBV5-1 and TRBJ1-4 provide the parts outside the CDR3, is KAGVTQTPRYLIKTRGQQVTLSCSPISGHRSVSWYQQTPGQGLQFLFEYFSETQRNKGNFPGRFSGRQFSNSRSEMNVSTLELGDSALYLCASSFGQPHPNEKLFFGSGTQLSVL.

The V call is TRBV23-1, the J call TRBJ1-5, with 8 positions matching TRBD1. TRBV23-1 is marked as an open reading frame, function uncertain. CDR3 length: 16 amino acids. V lost 6 bases to trimming and J lost 5 bases; unmatched junction nucleotides: 12. In DNA form, the CDR3 reads TGCGCCAGCAGCCGTATCGGACAGGGCTCCCATCAGCCCCAGCATTTT. Translated: CASSRIGQGSHQPQHF.

V usage is TRBV6-1 and J usage is TRBJ1-6, with 7 bases identical to TRBD1. CDR1 is MNHNS and CDR2 is SASEGT in the germline V gene. The CDR3 is 15 residues long. After removal of 4 bases from V and 10 bases from J, the junction contained 10 bases not matched to a gene. DNA for the CDR3: TGTGCCAGCAGTGTTCCAGGGGGAAGGGACTCACCCCTCCACTTT. Protein sequence: CASSVPGGRDSPLHF.

This sequence joins TRBV30 and TRBJ2-3, with D tentatively TRBD2 (5 bases). V lost 4 bases, J lost 5 bases, and 10 bases lay in between. CDR3 length equals 12 residues. The germline CDR1 and CDR2 sequences are GTSNPN and SVGIG (reference sequence). The CDR3 reads CAWKPRGDTQYF. CDR3 bases: TGTGCCTGGAAACCTCGGGGAGATACGCAGTATTTT.

The V call is TRBV4-2, the J call TRBJ1-2; 10 nucleotides align to TRBD1. V shed 9 bases, J shed 1 base, and the junction held 2 bases outside the gene matches. Germline assignment: CDR1 LGHNA and CDR2 YNFKEQ. The CDR3 covers 13 residues. This chain's CDR3 is CASGTGVNYGYTF. CDR3 bases: TGTGCCAGTGGGACAGGGGTTAACTATGGCTACACCTTC.

The gene calls are TRBV28 and TRBJ1-5, with TRBD1 as a possible D gene (5 bases). The germline CDR1 and CDR2 sequences are MDHEN and SYDVKM. The CDR3 length is 17 residues. Between the trimmed V and J ends, which lost 1 base and 7 bases, there was a span of 20 bases. The CDR3 region is CASSLFGGLTVRQPQHF. For the CDR3, the DNA is TGTGCCAGCAGTTTATTCGGGGGGTTGACTGTACGCCAGCCCCAGCATTTT. Combining the CDR3 with reference TRBV28 and TRBJ1-5 gives the whole variable domain DVKVTQSSRYLVKRTGEKVFLECVQDMDHENMFWYRQDPGLGLRLIYFSYDVKMKEKGDIPEGYSVSREKKERFSLILESASTNQTSMYLCASSLFGGLTVRQPQHFGDGTRLSIL.

The J gene is TRBJ1-4, the V gene TRBV5-1, with 7 bases that match TRBD1. Germline V gene sequence: CDR1 SGHRS, CDR2 YFSETQ. The V gene end was trimmed by 7 bases and the J gene end by 6 bases; junction bases not matched to a gene: 12. The CDR3 runs 15 residues. CDR3 residues: CASRKEGQPDEKLFF. In DNA form, the CDR3 reads TGCGCCAGCCGGAAAGAGGGACAGCCCGATGAAAAACTGTTTTTT.

The rearrangement links TRBV25-1 to TRBJ1-1; D is uncertain. Per the germline V gene, CDR1 is MGHDK and CDR2 is SYGVNS. Trimming took off 2 bases at V and 4 bases at J, with 5 bases between the two ends. The CDR3 loop spans 12 amino acids. The CDR3 is CASSEPGTEAFF. The CDR3 DNA reads TGTGCCAGCAGTGAACCGGGCACTGAAGCTTTCTTT.

The rearrangement links TRBV27 to TRBJ2-5, with TRBD2 identical over 16 bases. Unmatched junction bases numbered 3, after V lost 4 bases and J lost 4 bases. Germline values: CDR1 MNHEY, CDR2 SMNVEV (reference sequence). This CDR3 has 16 residues. The CDR3 bases are TGTGCCAGCAGTTGGGGACTAGCGGGGGGGGTAGAGACCCAGTACTTC. It codes for CASSWGLAGGVETQYF.

The genes are TRBV25-1 and TRBJ1-6; 9 bases map to TRBD1. The V gene's germline CDR1 is MGHDK and CDR2 SYGVNS. This CDR3 contains 14 residues. J lost 8 bases, V lost 4 bases, and 3 bases had no gene match. This CDR3 reads CASSATGGDSPLHF. In nucleotides, the CDR3 is TGTGCCAGCAGTGCGACAGGGGGGGATTCACCCCTCCACTTT.

J is TRBJ2-4 and V is TRBV18, with 7 bases lining up with TRBD1. The CDR3 length is 14 residues. CDR1 KGHSH and CDR2 LQKENI come from the germline V gene. V was pared by 5 bases and J by 7 bases, with 8 bases of the junction left unmatched. The CDR3 here is CASSSGQSGNIQYF. The CDR3 DNA sequence: TGTGCCAGCTCATCGGGACAGAGTGGGAACATTCAGTACTTC.

Concerning this clone: The junction does not match germline at one end; this may be a read error. This sequence joins TRBV19 and TRBJ2-7; 12 bases are shared with TRBD1. This CDR3 contains 15 residues. Germline V gene data show CDR1 as LNHDA and CDR2 as SQIVND (reference sequence). CDR3 in DNA: TGTGCCAGTAGGAGCGGGACAGGGGGCTCCTCCGAGCAGTACTTC. Encoded protein: CASRSGTGGSSEQYF.

The chain uses TRBV11-2 and TRBJ1-1; 7 bases map to TRBD1. This CDR3 has 15 amino acids. With V trimmed by 5 bases and J by 2 bases, 8 bases remained unmatched. The germline V gene has CDR1 SGHAT and CDR2 FQNNGV. The CDR3 is CASSPSGTDNTEAFF. The DNA of the CDR3 is TGTGCCAGCAGCCCCTCGGGGACAGACAACACTGAAGCTTTCTTT.